This passage covers 27 T cell receptor beta chains from one sample sequenced in a study of cytomegalovirus exposure and HLA in healthy donors (dated by TCRdb to 2015 to 2018). Library method: the immunoSEQ multiplex PCR assay. For the multiplex PCR, a mixture combining 60 forward primers for TCR Vbeta segments and 13 reverse primers for TCR Jbeta segments was used. As stored in TCRdb, this immuneACCESS dataset retains in-frame rearrangements with V and J assigned. A fraction of the clones does not appear; measured against another copy, unresolved V genes explain less than half of the discrepancy, and the remainder lacks a known reason. For this sample there are about 160,000 clones; 60% to 85% appear just once. Roughly 6.7% of the sample goes to the ten largest clones. The sample comprised PBMCs. The receptor set was obtained from a man in his fifties or sixties in good health and CMV-seropositive.

This chain connects TRBV2 to TRBJ2-7, with 7 nucleotides matching TRBD2. After removal of 5 bases from V and 9 bases from J, the junction contained 13 bases not matched to a gene. CDR1 and CDR2 from the germline V gene are SNHLY and FYNNEI. CDR3 length equals 14 residues. Here the CDR3 DNA reads TGTGCCAGCAGTACCCCGTGGCGGGAGTTACGGCAGTACTTC. Amino acid sequence: CASSTPWRELRQYF.

The gene calls are TRBV6-5 and TRBJ1-1; 7 bases agree with TRBD1. V shed 5 bases, J shed 4 bases, and the junction held 7 bases outside the gene matches. The length of the CDR3 is 14 residues. Per germline, CDR1 MNHEY and CDR2 SVGAGI. The CDR3, as DNA: TGTGCCAGCAGTCGCGGACAGGCGCCCACTGAAGCTTTCTTT. Its protein product is CASSRGQAPTEAFF.

The rearrangement links TRBV6-5 to TRBJ2-4; TRBD2 agrees at 9 bases. The CDR3 extends over 15 amino acids. Germline CDR1 is MNHEY and CDR2 is SVGAGI. V shed 4 bases, J shed 7 bases, and the junction held 8 bases outside the gene matches. The CDR3 loop reads CASSSGREGRNIQYF. The CDR3 DNA follows: TGTGCCAGCAGTTCCGGGCGGGAGGGTAGGAACATTCAGTACTTC.

The CDR3 DNA is TGTGCCACCAGCAGGACTCCTCCCCGACCCTACAATGAGCAGTTCTTC. Amino acid sequence: CATSRTPPRPYNEQFF. This chain joins TRBV15 and TRBJ2-1; D remains ambiguous. Germline V gene data show CDR1 as LNHNV and CDR2 as YYDKDF (reference sequence). The CDR3 spans 16 residues. Trimming pared 3 bases from V and 2 bases from J, leaving 14 bases between.

The gene calls are TRBV30 and TRBJ1-4, with a weak D call TRBD1 (6 bases). The CDR3 contains 13 residues. Germline CDR1 and CDR2: GTSNPN and SVGIG (reference sequence). Trimming left V 3 bases short and J 7 bases short, with 12 bases between. CDR3 sequence reads: CAWRGGKAEKLFF. The CDR3 nucleotides are TGTGCCTGGAGAGGGGGAAAAGCTGAAAAACTGTTTTTT.

The V call is TRBV11-3, the J call TRBJ1-1; the match to TRBD1 covers 10 bases. The V gene end was trimmed by 5 bases and the J gene end by 10 bases; junction bases not matched to a gene: 4. Germline CDR1 reads SGHNT; CDR2 reads YENEEA. CDR3 length: 12 residues. The CDR3 loop reads CASSVGQGRAFF. The CDR3 DNA is TGTGCCAGCAGCGTGGGACAGGGGAGAGCTTTCTTT.

The rearrangement joins TRBV10-2 to TRBJ2-7, with TRBD1 as a possible D gene (6 bases). CDR1 is WSHSY and CDR2 is SAAADI in the germline V gene. CDR3 length equals 13 residues. Trimming took off 7 bases at V and 4 bases at J, with 14 bases between the two ends. CDR3 DNA: TGCGCCAGCATCCCAGGGGCCGGTTACGAGCAGTACTTC. Translating gives CASIPGAGYEQYF.

J is TRBJ1-3 and V is TRBV5-4, with D possibly TRBD1 on 5 matching bases. This CDR3 region has 14 residues. Germline V CDR1 and CDR2: SGHNT, YYREEE (reference sequence). Trimming shortened V by 1 base and J by 3 bases, and 8 bases separated the two germline ends. The CDR3 reads CASSLKGYGNTIYF. The CDR3 nucleotides are TGTGCCAGCAGCTTGAAGGGGTATGGAAACACCATATATTTT.

The chain couples TRBV27 to TRBJ1-1; D is ambiguous. Trimming shortened V by 3 bases and J by 6 bases, and 8 bases separated the two germline ends. Germline CDR1 MNHEY, CDR2 SMNVEV (reference sequence). The CDR3 runs to 12 residues. CDR3 residues: CASSFLGAEAFF. The CDR3 nucleotides are TGTGCCAGCAGTTTTCTGGGCGCTGAAGCTTTCTTT.

The V gene is TRBV4-2, the J gene TRBJ1-1; 8 nucleotides agree with TRBD1. Trimming at V came to 4 bases and at J to 7 bases, leaving 8 bases not matched to a gene. The CDR3 spans 14 residues. CDR1 is LGHNA, CDR2 YNFKEQ, per germline. CDR3 amino acids: CASSLPTGVGEAFF. DNA of the CDR3: TGTGCCAGCAGCCTACCGACAGGGGTGGGTGAAGCTTTCTTT.

This clone was seen more than once but under ten times. This rearrangement joins TRBV4-1 to TRBJ2-2; TRBD2 matches 7 bases. This CDR3 contains 15 residues. Germline trimming cut 4 bases from V and 4 bases from J; bases unmatched to any gene: 6. Germline V gene lookup returns CDR1 MGHRA and CDR2 YSYEKL. The CDR3 DNA follows: TGCGCCAGCAGCCTTCAGAGCGGGATCACCGGGGAGCTGTTTTTT. This encodes CASSLQSGITGELFF.

The rearrangement joins TRBV10-2 to TRBJ1-5, with D possibly matching TRBD1 (5 bases). Trimming pared 2 bases from V and 4 bases from J, leaving 9 bases between. The CDR3 runs to 14 residues. Germline assignment: CDR1 WSHSY and CDR2 SAAADI. CDR3 bases: TGCGCCAGCAGTGAGCCTCAGGGAAATCAGCCCCAGCATTTT. Amino acids: CASSEPQGNQPQHF.

The gene calls are TRBV7-2 and TRBJ2-3; D is possibly TRBD1 (5 bases). From germline, CDR1 is SGHTA and CDR2 FQGNSA. V was clipped by 4 bases and J by 0 bases, with 14 bases between them. The CDR3 contains 16 residues. CDR3 sequence: CASSSYRSPSTDTQYF. CDR3 coding DNA: TGTGCCAGCAGCTCGTACAGGTCGCCTAGCACAGATACGCAGTATTTT.

The chain uses TRBV7-9 and TRBJ2-1; possible D gene TRBD1, 6 bases. The germline V gene has CDR1 SEHNR and CDR2 FQNEAQ (reference sequence). This CDR3 has 16 amino acids. Trimming took off 5 bases at V and 6 bases at J, with 20 bases between the two ends. The CDR3 reads CASSPPGSRGLNEQFF. The CDR3 DNA is TGTGCCAGCAGCCCCCCCGGCTCCAGGGGCCTCAATGAGCAGTTCTTC.

V is TRBV9 and J is TRBJ2-2, with TRBD1 matching over 9 bases. The V and J ends lost 0 bases and 7 bases, in that order; junction bases with no gene match: 4. The germline V gene has CDR1 SGDLS and CDR2 YYNGEE. The CDR3 is 15 amino acids. The CDR3, as DNA: TGTGCCAGCAGCGTAGTGGACAGGGGCGACGGGGAGCTGTTTTTT. This encodes CASSVVDRGDGELFF.

V gene TRBV19 combines with J gene TRBJ1-2; D is unresolved. This CDR3 region has 14 residues. Trimming cost V 9 bases and J 3 bases, with 17 bases left between them. Per the germline V gene, CDR1 is LNHDA and CDR2 is SQIVND (reference sequence). This CDR3 is CASLSGRWDYGYTF. CDR3 sequence (DNA): TGTGCCAGCCTCTCTGGGCGTTGGGACTATGGCTACACCTTC.

The chain links TRBV5-4 to TRBJ1-2; 9 bases map to TRBD1. The CDR3 covers 15 residues. The J segment lost 8 bases and the V segment lost 0 bases, leaving 8 bases of the junction unmatched. Germline CDR1 is SGHNT and CDR2 is YYREEE (reference sequence). The CDR3: CASSLVRQGVEGYTF. The CDR3 DNA reads as TGTGCCAGCAGCTTGGTGAGACAGGGGGTGGAGGGCTACACCTTC.

The V gene is TRBV5-1, the J gene TRBJ2-7, with TRBD2 matching 9 bases. This CDR3 is 14 amino acids long. With V trimmed by 2 bases and J by 5 bases, 5 bases remained unmatched. The germline V gene encodes CDR1 SGHRS and CDR2 YFSETQ. CDR3 in DNA: TGCGCCAGCAGCTTTCCGGGACTAGCAAACGAGCAGTACTTC. Its protein product is CASSFPGLANEQYF.

The J gene is TRBJ1-2, the V gene TRBV4-2; D unresolved. V was trimmed by 0 bases and J by 4 bases, leaving 12 bases between them. The CDR3 runs to 15 residues. The germline gives CDR1 LGHNA, CDR2 YNFKEQ. CDR3: CASSQEIRGIYGYTF. The CDR3, as DNA: TGTGCCAGCAGCCAAGAGATCCGGGGTATCTATGGCTACACCTTC.

This clone was counted between two and nine times. This chain joins TRBV7-9 and TRBJ2-1; TRBD2 agrees at 10 bases. The germline V gene encodes CDR1 SEHNR and CDR2 FQNEAQ (reference sequence). The V and J ends lost 0 bases and 5 bases, in that order; junction bases with no gene match: 4. The CDR3 covers 16 residues. The CDR3 reads CASSLALAGTHNEQFF. Here the CDR3 DNA reads TGTGCCAGCAGCTTAGCACTAGCGGGAACACACAATGAGCAGTTCTTC.

The V gene is TRBV5-1, the J gene TRBJ2-2; 8 nucleotides align to TRBD1. Per germline, CDR1 SGHRS and CDR2 YFSETQ. This CDR3 region has 16 residues. V shed 0 bases, J shed 3 bases, and the junction held 4 bases outside the gene matches. The CDR3 loop is CASSLAGGGYTGELFF. Written as DNA, the CDR3 is TGCGCCAGCAGCTTGGCAGGGGGCGGGTACACCGGGGAGCTGTTTTTT.

The sample holds one count of this clone. This rearrangement joins TRBV20-1 to TRBJ2-5, with D tentatively TRBD2 (5 bases). V was trimmed by 3 bases and J by 3 bases, leaving 5 bases between them. Germline V gene sequence: CDR1 DFQATT, CDR2 SNEGSKA (reference sequence). The CDR3 loop spans 11 amino acids. CDR3 sequence reads: CSASGEETQYF. CDR3 DNA: TGCAGTGCTAGCGGGGAAGAGACCCAGTACTTC.

This clone was picked up one time. The chain uses TRBV6-5 and TRBJ1-1, with TRBD1 as a possible D gene (6 bases). CDR1 and CDR2 (germline): MNHEY, SVGAGI. The CDR3 loop spans 14 amino acids. Trimming took 5 bases from V and 0 from J, leaving 10 bases between them. CDR3 amino acids: CASSEYRVNTEAFF. DNA for the CDR3: TGTGCCAGCAGTGAGTACAGGGTGAACACTGAAGCTTTCTTT.

The chain has TRBV7-8 and TRBJ2-1; 8 bases agree with TRBD1. This CDR3 is built from 15 residues. Germline trimming cut 1 base from V and 6 bases from J; bases unmatched to any gene: 5. Germline V gene data show CDR1 as SGHVS and CDR2 as FQNEAQ. The DNA of the CDR3 is TGTGCCAGCAGCTTAGTCAGGGGGCGGGGCAATGAGCAGTTCTTC. It is translated as CASSLVRGRGNEQFF.

The genes are TRBV19 and TRBJ1-6; 8 bases are a match to TRBD1. CDR3 length: 16 amino acids. Trimming cost V 3 bases and J 9 bases; bases outside gene matches: 10. CDR1 and CDR2 from the germline V gene are LNHDA and SQIVND (reference sequence). The CDR3 protein is CASSIQLDRGGSPLHF. CDR3 in DNA: TGTGCCAGTAGTATCCAACTCGACAGGGGTGGTTCACCCCTCCACTTT. Together with reference TRBV19 and TRBJ1-6, the CDR3 gives the full variable domain: DGGITQSPKYLFRKEGQNVTLSCEQNLNHDAMYWYRQDPGQGLRLIYYSQIVNDFQKGDIAEGYSVSREKKESFPLTVTSAQKNPTAFYLCASSIQLDRGGSPLHFGNGTRLTVT.

This rearrangement joins TRBV27 to TRBJ2-3; TRBD1 matches at 11 bases. CDR3 length: 14 amino acids. V lost 7 bases, J lost 6 bases, and 6 bases stayed unmatched. In germline, CDR1 is MNHEY, CDR2 SMNVEV (reference sequence). The chain's CDR3 is CASTWTGGRDTQYF. In nucleotides, the CDR3 is TGTGCCAGCACCTGGACAGGGGGCCGGGATACGCAGTATTTT.

The count of this clone is one. This chain joins TRBV5-1 and TRBJ2-5, with a possible D match to TRBD2 (7 bases). The V end was cut by 0 bases, the J end by 5 bases, with 11 bases between. The V gene's germline CDR1 is SGHRS and CDR2 YFSETQ. This CDR3 spans 14 amino acids. CDR3 sequence (DNA): TGCGCCAGCAGCTTGGAAAAGGGGGGGGAGACCCAGTACTTC. As protein: CASSLEKGGETQYF.